This entry lists 21 T cell receptor beta chains sequenced from one sample in a study of shared clonotypes between healthy human individuals. Assay: immunoSEQ multiplex PCR; the TCRdb copy retains only in-frame clones and omits some. Here the sample spans 2 million to 2.5 million clones, 85% to 95% being singletons. The naive CD8 fraction comprised CD45RO-negative cells positively selected for CCR7 and excluded terminally differentiated effector memory CD45RA+ cells. Sequencing input: naive CD8+ T cells from PBMCs. These receptors all stem from a man younger than 30 in good health. Some clones in this sample may be carry-over from other donors' samples.

About this clone: Different DNA sequences within this sample yield the same CDR3. The chain carries TRBV5-6 and TRBJ1-1; unclear D gene. Germline loops: CDR1 SGHDT, CDR2 YYEEEE. The CDR3 is 13 residues long. V shed 0 bases and J shed 1 base, with 4 bases lying between them. CDR3 in amino acids: CASSLVANTEAFF. The CDR3 DNA sequence: TGTGCCAGCAGCTTGGTTGCGAACACTGAAGCTTTCTTT.

This chain uses TRBV6-5 with TRBJ1-3; D unresolved. Germline V gene lookup returns CDR1 MNHEY and CDR2 SVGAGI. The CDR3 loop spans 16 amino acids. Trimming removed 2 bases from V and 0 bases from J, with 11 bases in between. The CDR3 region has the DNA TGTGCCAGCAGTTACCCTTATCAGACCTCTGGAAACACCATATATTTT. Translated: CASSYPYQTSGNTIYF.

The chain employs TRBV28 and TRBJ1-5; D perhaps matches TRBD1 (6 bases). Germline V gives CDR1 MDHEN, CDR2 SYDVKM. Trimming stripped 8 bases from V and 4 bases from J, with 15 bases between. The CDR3 is 14 amino acids. The CDR3, as DNA: TGTGCCAGCCGGCCGGACAGTACAAATCAGCCCCAGCATTTT. This sequence encodes CASRPDSTNQPQHF.

The rearrangement uses TRBV7-6 and TRBJ2-3, with TRBD2 identical over 11 bases. V lost 4 bases and J lost 4; bases outside the gene matches: 7. The germline V gene has CDR1 SGHVS and CDR2 FNYEAQ. CDR3 length: 16 amino acids. CDR3 loop: CASSYRLAGSPDTQYF. CDR3 nucleotide sequence: TGTGCCAGCAGCTACCGACTAGCGGGAAGCCCAGATACGCAGTATTTT.

This chain links TRBV5-1 with TRBJ2-7, with 10 nucleotides matching TRBD1. Trimming cost V 0 bases and J 1 base; bases outside gene matches: 7. The CDR3 is 17 amino acids. Germline CDR1 SGHRS, CDR2 YFSETQ. This CDR3 is CASSLGRWGQGSYEQYF. Written as DNA, the CDR3 is TGCGCCAGCAGCTTGGGTCGGTGGGGACAGGGGTCCTACGAGCAGTACTTC.

This clone was found once. The rearrangement links TRBV12-5 to TRBJ2-1; 10 nucleotides line up with TRBD1. V dropped 3 bases and J dropped 4; count of bases not matched to a gene: 6. The CDR3 runs to 16 residues. CDR1 is LGHNT, CDR2 FRNRAP, per germline. Written as DNA, the CDR3 is TGTGCTAGTGGTTTATTTCGGGACAGGGGATACAATGAGCAGTTCTTC. This codes for CASGLFRDRGYNEQFF.

The chain is built from TRBV5-6 and TRBJ2-1; 7 nucleotides align to TRBD2. The V gene's germline CDR1 is SGHDT and CDR2 YYEEEE. V trimming: 2 bases; J trimming: 3 bases; junction bases outside the gene matches: 5. The CDR3 spans 15 residues. The CDR3 region is CASSFQAGNYNEQFF. As DNA, the CDR3 is TGTGCCAGCAGCTTCCAAGCGGGAAACTACAATGAGCAGTTCTTC.

The V call is TRBV7-3, the J call TRBJ2-1; no clear D. Trimming pared 4 bases from V and 4 bases from J, leaving 23 bases between. This CDR3 has 18 amino acids. Germline-derived CDR1 and CDR2 are SGHTA and FQGTGA. The CDR3 region has the DNA TGTGCCAGCAGCTCGGACGCCCCTCAGGAAACGATATACAATGAGCAGTTCTTC. This codes for CASSSDAPQETIYNEQFF.

CDR3 loop: CASSLGRLAAFF. In nucleotides, the CDR3 is TGTGCCAGCAGTTTAGGGCGGCTGGCGGCTTTCTTT. The V call is TRBV28, the J call TRBJ1-1; D is uncertain. The ends were cut back, 2 bases at V and 11 bases at J, with 12 bases in the middle. CDR1 and CDR2 from the germline V gene are MDHEN and SYDVKM. CDR3 size: 12 residues.

The chain links TRBV27 to TRBJ2-1; 7 positions agree with TRBD1. The V and J ends lost 5 bases and 0 bases, in that order; junction bases with no gene match: 4. The V gene's germline CDR1 is MNHEY and CDR2 SMNVEV (reference sequence). The CDR3 extends over 15 amino acids. CDR3 in DNA: TGTGCCAGCAGTCCCCGGGACAGCTCCTACAATGAGCAGTTCTTC. Translation: CASSPRDSSYNEQFF.

The gene calls are TRBV6-5 and TRBJ1-5, with D unclear. The CDR3 extends over 13 amino acids. Germline-derived CDR1 and CDR2 are MNHEY and SVGAGI. V shed 5 bases and J shed 4 bases, with 9 bases lying between them. For the CDR3, the DNA is TGTGCCAGCAGTGTAGAGGTAAATCAGCCCCAGCATTTT. Translation: CASSVEVNQPQHF.

In its sample, this clone was seen once. The chain carries TRBV5-1 and TRBJ2-1, with D perhaps TRBD1 (5 bases). Germline CDR1 reads SGHRS; CDR2 reads YFSETQ. Trimming took 1 base from V and 5 from J, leaving 10 bases between them. The CDR3 covers 14 residues. The CDR3, as DNA: TGCGCCAGCAGCTTGTTTTTAGGGGACAATGAGCAGTTCTTC. Translation: CASSLFLGDNEQFF.

The rearrangement joins TRBV29-1 to TRBJ2-5; the D is unclear. The CDR3 has 10 residues. Germline assignment: CDR1 SQVTM and CDR2 ANQGSEA. Trimming cost V 6 bases and J 2 bases, with 4 bases left between them. CDR3 in amino acids: CSVAQETQYF. The DNA for the CDR3 is TGCAGCGTGGCGCAAGAGACCCAGTACTTC.

The chain links TRBV15 to TRBJ2-1, with D possibly being TRBD1 or TRBD2 (5 bases each). Looked up from germline, CDR1 is LNHNV and CDR2 is YYDKDF (reference sequence). The CDR3 covers 15 residues. V was cut by 5 bases and J by 11 bases, with 22 bases left in between. CDR3 region: CATSGPRDPAIQQFF. For the CDR3, the DNA is TGTGCCACCAGCGGACCAAGGGACCCGGCGATTCAGCAGTTCTTC.

This chain connects TRBV6-7 to TRBJ1-1, with D perhaps matching TRBD1 (5 bases). TRBV6-7 is identified as an open reading frame with a role that is uncertain. The CDR3 consists of 17 residues. V shed 6 bases and J shed 0 bases, with 20 bases lying between them. The CDR3 here is CASRTGGVVGMNTEAFF. The DNA of the CDR3 is TGTGCCAGCAGGACCGGGGGGGTGGTGGGGATGAACACTGAAGCTTTCTTT.

This clone was detected a few times. Other DNA sequences within the sample encode an identical CDR3. The V and J genes are TRBV2 and TRBJ1-1; D is ambiguous. The ends were cut back, 5 bases at V and 2 bases at J, with 6 bases in the middle. Germline lookup yields CDR1 SNHLY and CDR2 FYNNEI. The CDR3 spans 12 residues. The CDR3 region has the DNA TGTGCCAGCAGTCCAGTCAACACTGAAGCTTTCTTT. It specifies CASSPVNTEAFF. Complete variable domain (other parts from reference TRBV2 and TRBJ1-1): EPEVTQTPSHQVTQMGQEVILRCVPISNHLYFYWYRQILGQKVEFLVSFYNNEISEKSEIFDDQFSVERPDGSNFTLKIRSTKLEDSAMYFCASSPVNTEAFFGQGTRLTVV.

The V and J genes are TRBV29-1 and TRBJ2-1, with D possibly TRBD2 on 6 matching bases. V lost 7 bases and J lost 0, with 13 bases in between. This CDR3 spans 14 amino acids. Germline assignment: CDR1 SQVTM and CDR2 ANQGSEA. CDR3 residues: CSADRENSYNEQFF. For the CDR3, the DNA is TGCAGCGCCGATCGGGAGAACTCCTACAATGAGCAGTTCTTC.

The chain uses TRBV27 and TRBJ2-7, with D possibly called TRBD1 or TRBD2 (5 bases each). The CDR3 extends over 13 amino acids. V was cut by 8 bases and J by 0 bases, with 11 bases left in between. CDR1 MNHEY and CDR2 SMNVEV come from the germline V gene (reference sequence). The CDR3, as DNA: TGTGCCAGCGGGGTCGGGGCCTCCTACGAGCAGTACTTC. Its protein product is CASGVGASYEQYF.

The chain combines TRBV5-8 with TRBJ1-3, with D possibly matching TRBD1 (6 bases). The CDR3 length is 15 residues. The V end was cut by 4 bases, the J end by 3 bases, with 14 bases between. CDR1 is SGHTS, CDR2 YDEGEE, per germline. The CDR3 nucleotides are TGTGCCAGCAGCGCCGCCGTAGGGGGTGGAAACACCATATATTTT. Residues: CASSAAVGGGNTIYF.

The chain joins TRBV27 to TRBJ1-1, with D perhaps TRBD1 (6 bases). V lost 0 bases to trimming and J lost 6 bases, with 17 bases between them. The V gene's germline CDR1 is MNHEY and CDR2 SMNVEV (reference sequence). The CDR3 is made up of 16 amino acids. As DNA, the CDR3 is TGTGCCAGCAGTTTATCCACCTTGGGGGGGCGAGCTGAAGCTTTCTTT. It yields the protein CASSLSTLGGRAEAFF.

The J gene is TRBJ2-7, the V gene TRBV6-1; 10 positions agree with TRBD1. Germline trimming cut 8 bases from V and 5 bases from J; bases unmatched to any gene: 9. Germline V gene sequence: CDR1 MNHNS, CDR2 SASEGT. The CDR3 covers 14 residues. CDR3 bases: TGTGCCAGCCGCTCAGGGACAGGGGTCGACGAGCAGTACTTC. Its protein is CASRSGTGVDEQYF.